This T cell receptor beta chain is from a study of STAT5B mutations in CD4+ large granular lymphocyte leukemia. Germline CDR1 and CDR2: MNHNY and SVGAGI (reference sequence). This CDR3 spans 12 amino acids. With V trimmed by 7 bases and J by 9 bases, 3 bases remained unmatched. Repertoires were generated with immunoSEQ multiplex PCR, while TCRdb's copy carries only in-frame clones and drops some. The sample shows more than 6,500 clones, about nine tenths of them seen only once. The receptor's source is a woman in her 70s with CD4+ T-cell large granular lymphocyte leukemia. Sequencing was done on a sample of PBMCs. The V call is TRBV6-6, the J call TRBJ1-6; 7 positions match TRBD1. The DNA of the CDR3 is TGTGCCAGCACCACAGGGGTTTCACCCCTCCACTTT. It yields the protein CASTTGVSPLHF.